This T cell receptor (beta chain) is from a study of lymphopenia after photon versus proton radiotherapy. Comment on this clone: Its antigen is undetermined.

CDR1 MNHNY and CDR2 SVGAGI come from the germline V gene (reference sequence). CDR3 length: 13 residues. The V end was cut by 2 bases, the J end by 6 bases, with 10 bases between. Study results and limitations: Larger post-nadir TCR diversity loss correlated inversely with survival in deceased patients. Under photons, naive T cells and diversity fell while effector/memory populations rose. Post-nadir diversity loss with photons came from oligoclonal expansion, particularly CD8+ Temra cells.

Profiling relied on immunoSEQ multiplex PCR, and the TCRdb table lists in-frame clones only, not all of them. The sample has 45,000 to 65,000 clones, roughly 90% seen once. The chain recombines TRBV6-6 with TRBJ1-1; D is perhaps TRBD1 (6 bases). The receptor comes from a woman aged 40 to 50 with cholangiocarcinoma. The source was peripheral blood, collected from a patient treated with photon-based radiotherapy. The CDR3 here is CASSYDGGPEAFF. The CDR3 DNA reads as TGTGCCAGCAGTTACGACGGGGGCCCTGAAGCTTTCTTT.